Each of the 21 T cell receptor beta chains below was sequenced from the same sample in a study of OX40 agonist ivuxolimab in advanced cancers. Sequencing was performed with immunoSEQ multiplex PCR; in TCRdb, only in-frame clones are kept and a portion is missing. The repertoire consists of approximately 100,000 clones, with roughly nine tenths occurring once and the leading ten covering less than 0.4%. The specimen was CD4+ or CD8+ T cells sorted from blood, collected in a trial of the OX40 agonist ivuxolimab. Source of these receptors: an adult with an advanced solid tumor such as melanoma, head and neck, liver or kidney cancer.

V is TRBV5-4 and J is TRBJ1-3; D remains ambiguous. Deletions cut 0 bases from V and 4 bases from J, with 8 bases between. This CDR3 is 14 amino acids long. CDR1 is SGHNT, CDR2 YYREEE, per germline (reference sequence). The CDR3 DNA is TGTGCCAGCAGCTTGGCGGGTTGGGGAAACACCATATATTTT. Protein: CASSLAGWGNTIYF.

The chain combines TRBV9 with TRBJ2-1; D is uncertain. Trimming pared 0 bases from V and 4 bases from J, leaving 2 bases between. CDR1 SGDLS and CDR2 YYNGEE come from the germline V gene. The CDR3 consists of 12 residues. CDR3 DNA sequence: TGTGCCAGCAGCGTAGATTACAATGAGCAGTTCTTC. The encoded protein is CASSVDYNEQFF.

The J gene is TRBJ2-7, the V gene TRBV5-1, with 8 bases fitting TRBD1. Germline lookup yields CDR1 SGHRS and CDR2 YFSETQ. The trim removed 3 bases at V and 7 bases at J, leaving 3 bases unmatched. CDR3 size: 12 residues. The CDR3 sequence is CASSSTGVEQYF. The CDR3 DNA follows: TGCGCCAGCAGCTCGACAGGGGTAGAGCAGTACTTC.

This sequence joins TRBV11-1 and TRBJ1-2; TRBD1 might be the D (5 bases). The V end was cut by 4 bases, the J end by 8 bases, with 20 bases between. Germline assignment: CDR1 SGHAT and CDR2 FQDESV (reference sequence). The CDR3 covers 15 residues. CDR3 amino acids: CASSSRLGELSGYTF. Written as DNA, the CDR3 is TGTGCCAGCAGCTCCCGACTGGGGGAGTTAAGCGGCTACACCTTC. Full variable domain (outside the CDR3, taken from reference TRBV11-1 and TRBJ1-2): EAEVAQSPRYKITEKSQAVAFWCDPISGHATLYWYRQILGQGPELLVQFQDESVVDDSQLPKDRFSAERLKGVDSTLKIQPAELGDSAMYLCASSSRLGELSGYTFGSGTRLTVV.

This clone was recorded only once. This chain connects TRBV7-2 to TRBJ2-7; D unresolved. The CDR3 covers 15 residues. Germline V gene sequence: CDR1 SGHTA, CDR2 FQGNSA. Trimming left V 3 bases short and J 0 bases short, with 12 bases between. The CDR3 DNA reads TGTGCCAGCAGCTTGAGCTCTACAATCTCCTACGAGCAGTACTTC. It translates to CASSLSSTISYEQYF.

This clone appeared a few times. Written as DNA, the CDR3 is TGCGCCAGCAGCCAAGATCCCGGCCTGAACACTGAAGCTTTCTTT. It specifies CASSQDPGLNTEAFF. The chain links TRBV4-3 to TRBJ1-1; D gene uncertain. Deletions cut 0 bases from V and 0 bases from J, with 8 bases between. CDR3 length equals 15 residues. The germline V gene has CDR1 LGHNA and CDR2 YSLEER.

The chain carries TRBV7-2 and TRBJ2-3, with 12 nucleotides matching TRBD2. The CDR3 is 16 residues long. The germline gives CDR1 SGHTA, CDR2 FQGNSA. With V trimmed by 1 base and J by 1 base, 0 bases remained unmatched. CDR3 sequence reads: CASSLGLAGGTDTQYF. DNA for the CDR3: TGTGCCAGCAGCTTAGGACTAGCGGGAGGCACAGATACGCAGTATTTT. The full variable domain, rest sourced from reference TRBV7-2 and TRBJ2-3, is GAGVSQSPSNKVTEKGKDVELRCDPISGHTALYWYRQSLGQGLEFLIYFQGNSAPDKSGLPSDRFSAERTGGSVSTLTIQRTQQEDSAVYLCASSLGLAGGTDTQYFGPGTRLTVL.

V and J are TRBV11-2 and TRBJ2-7; TRBD2 matches 7 bases. The CDR3 sequence is 15 residues long. V lost 4 bases and J lost 2; bases outside the gene matches: 8. Germline CDR1 SGHAT, CDR2 FQNNGV. CDR3 sequence: CASSWGGRPPYEQYF. CDR3 nucleotides: TGTGCCAGCAGCTGGGGGGGACGTCCCCCCTACGAGCAGTACTTC.

This chain's CDR3 is CASSLALEAYYEQYF. The CDR3 DNA reads TGTGCCAGCAGCTTAGCACTAGAAGCTTACTACGAGCAGTACTTC. The rearrangement uses TRBV5-4 and TRBJ2-7, with a weak D call TRBD2 (5 bases). Germline CDR1 and CDR2: SGHNT and YYREEE (reference sequence). The CDR3 runs to 15 residues. Deletions cut 2 bases from V and 3 bases from J, with 15 bases between.

CDR3 nucleotides: TGTGCCAGCAGCTTAGGGCCAGGTGGAGGGCAAGAGACCCAGTACTTC. Translated: CASSLGPGGGQETQYF. The chain recombines TRBV7-3 with TRBJ2-5, with TRBD2 as a possible D gene (6 bases). Trimming stripped 2 bases from V and 2 bases from J, with 15 bases between. This CDR3 region has 16 residues. CDR1 and CDR2 (germline): SGHTA, FQGTGA.

The chain couples TRBV4-1 to TRBJ2-3; maybe TRBD2 (6 bases). The CDR3 has 15 amino acids. V was trimmed by 4 bases and J by 1 base, leaving 12 bases between them. CDR1 and CDR2 (germline): MGHRA, YSYEKL. CDR3 sequence: CASSPGTSRTDTQYF. The CDR3 nucleotides are TGCGCCAGCAGCCCCGGGACTTCCCGCACAGATACGCAGTATTTT.

This clone appeared a single time. The V and J genes are TRBV6-1 and TRBJ1-5, with D uncertain. The CDR3 loop spans 12 amino acids. V shed 4 bases and J shed 3 bases, with 4 bases lying between them. The germline CDR1 and CDR2 sequences are MNHNS and SASEGT. The CDR3 loop is CASSVPNQPQHF. As DNA, the CDR3 is TGTGCCAGCAGTGTCCCCAATCAGCCCCAGCATTTT.

The chain joins TRBV19 to TRBJ1-1, with 8 bases that match TRBD1. CDR3 length: 17 residues. Germline loops: CDR1 LNHDA, CDR2 SQIVND (reference sequence). The ends lost 3 bases at V and 0 bases at J; junction bases unmatched: 9. CDR3: CASSMRTGRIVNTEAFF. CDR3 DNA sequence: TGTGCCAGTAGTATGAGGACAGGGCGGATCGTGAACACTGAAGCTTTCTTT.

This chain joins TRBV28 and TRBJ1-1, with D perhaps matching TRBD1 (5 bases). This CDR3 spans 13 amino acids. CDR1 is MDHEN and CDR2 is SYDVKM in the germline V gene. Between the trimmed V and J ends, which lost 6 bases and 0 bases, there was a span of 8 bases. This chain's CDR3 is CASRQQVNTEAFF. The CDR3 nucleotides read TGTGCCAGCAGACAACAGGTGAACACTGAAGCTTTCTTT. The variable domain in full, with the rest retrieved from reference TRBV28 and TRBJ1-1, is DVKVTQSSRYLVKRTGEKVFLECVQDMDHENMFWYRQDPGLGLRLIYFSYDVKMKEKGDIPEGYSVSREKKERFSLILESASTNQTSMYLCASRQQVNTEAFFGQGTRLTVV.

V gene TRBV27 combines with J gene TRBJ2-1, with 7 bases identical to TRBD2. Germline CDR1 is MNHEY and CDR2 is SMNVEV (reference sequence). Losses at the gene ends were 4 bases for V and 8 bases for J; bases not matched to a gene: 14. CDR3 length: 16 residues. CDR3 amino acids: CASSSPFGRAQDEQFF. For the CDR3, the DNA is TGTGCCAGCAGTTCACCTTTTGGGAGGGCCCAAGATGAGCAGTTCTTC.

The V gene is TRBV6-1, the J gene TRBJ2-7; no clear D gene. This CDR3 is 12 amino acids long. Germline V gene lookup returns CDR1 MNHNS and CDR2 SASEGT. The V end was cut by 2 bases, the J end by 8 bases, with 10 bases between. The CDR3 loop reads CASSEPKGQQYF. The CDR3, as DNA: TGTGCCAGCAGTGAACCCAAGGGCCAGCAGTACTTC.

This chain uses TRBV28 with TRBJ1-3; 7 positions agree with TRBD1. Per germline, CDR1 MDHEN and CDR2 SYDVKM. This CDR3 region has 14 residues. V trimming: 5 bases; J trimming: 2 bases; junction bases outside the gene matches: 3. Here the CDR3 DNA reads TGTGCCAGCAGTCCGGGACAGCCTGGAAACACCATATATTTT. Protein product: CASSPGQPGNTIYF.

This CDR3 reads CSVLGTSGRKYEQYF. DNA for the CDR3: TGCAGCGTCCTGGGGACTAGCGGGAGAAAGTACGAGCAGTACTTC. This chain connects TRBV29-1 to TRBJ2-7; TRBD2 agrees at 14 bases. This CDR3 spans 15 amino acids. J was trimmed by 4 bases and V by 6 bases; bases with no gene match: 8. Germline V gene lookup returns CDR1 SQVTM and CDR2 ANQGSEA.

The count of this clone is one. This chain joins TRBV5-6 and TRBJ1-3; the D is unclear. The CDR3 covers 14 residues. The V gene's germline CDR1 is SGHDT and CDR2 YYEEEE. Trimming stripped 3 bases from V and 4 bases from J, with 11 bases between. The CDR3 here is CASSSPGEGNTIYF. Here the CDR3 DNA reads TGTGCCAGCAGCTCGCCCGGGGAGGGAAACACCATATATTTT.

This chain uses TRBV11-2 with TRBJ2-2; D is possibly TRBD1 (6 bases). The V and J ends lost 1 base and 2 bases respectively, with 11 bases between them. The germline gives CDR1 SGHAT, CDR2 FQNNGV. The CDR3 contains 16 residues. The CDR3 DNA follows: TGTGCCAGCAGCTTAGTGCCAGGGGTTAACACCGGGGAGCTGTTTTTT. Encoded protein: CASSLVPGVNTGELFF.

The chain has TRBV30 and TRBJ2-3; D is unresolved. With 2 bases removed from V and 2 bases from J, the gap between germline ends came to 8 bases. The CDR3 is made up of 13 amino acids. Germline V gives CDR1 GTSNPN, CDR2 SVGIG (reference sequence). CDR3 protein: CAWSLQLTDTQYF. CDR3 bases: TGTGCCTGGAGTCTCCAGCTCACAGATACGCAGTATTTT.